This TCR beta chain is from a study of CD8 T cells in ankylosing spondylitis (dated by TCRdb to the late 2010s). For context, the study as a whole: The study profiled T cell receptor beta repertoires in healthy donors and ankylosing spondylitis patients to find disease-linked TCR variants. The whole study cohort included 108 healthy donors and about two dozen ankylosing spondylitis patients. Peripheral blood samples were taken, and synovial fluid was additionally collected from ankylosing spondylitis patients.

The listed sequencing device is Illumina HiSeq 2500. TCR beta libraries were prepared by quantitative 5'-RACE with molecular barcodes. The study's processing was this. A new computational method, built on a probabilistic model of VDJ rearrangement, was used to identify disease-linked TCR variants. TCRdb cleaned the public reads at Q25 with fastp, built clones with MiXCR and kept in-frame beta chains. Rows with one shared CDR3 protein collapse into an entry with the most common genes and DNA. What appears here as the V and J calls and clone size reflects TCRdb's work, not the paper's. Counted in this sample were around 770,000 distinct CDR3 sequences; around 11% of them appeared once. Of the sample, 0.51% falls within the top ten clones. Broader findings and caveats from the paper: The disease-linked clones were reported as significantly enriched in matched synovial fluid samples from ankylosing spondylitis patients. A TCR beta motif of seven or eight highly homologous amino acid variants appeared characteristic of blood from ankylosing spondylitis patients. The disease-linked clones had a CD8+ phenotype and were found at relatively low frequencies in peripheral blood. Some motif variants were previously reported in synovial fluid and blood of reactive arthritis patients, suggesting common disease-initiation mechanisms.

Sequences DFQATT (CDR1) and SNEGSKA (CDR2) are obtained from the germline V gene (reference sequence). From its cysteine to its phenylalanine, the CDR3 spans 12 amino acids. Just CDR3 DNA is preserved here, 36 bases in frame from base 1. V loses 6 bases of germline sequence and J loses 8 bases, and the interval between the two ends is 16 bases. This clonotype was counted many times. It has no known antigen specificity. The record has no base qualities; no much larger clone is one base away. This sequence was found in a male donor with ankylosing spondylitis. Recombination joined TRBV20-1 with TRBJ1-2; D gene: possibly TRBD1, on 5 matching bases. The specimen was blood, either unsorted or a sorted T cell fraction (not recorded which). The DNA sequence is TGCAGTGCCCGAAGGGACCCGGGAGGCTACACCTTC. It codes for CSARRDPGGYTF.